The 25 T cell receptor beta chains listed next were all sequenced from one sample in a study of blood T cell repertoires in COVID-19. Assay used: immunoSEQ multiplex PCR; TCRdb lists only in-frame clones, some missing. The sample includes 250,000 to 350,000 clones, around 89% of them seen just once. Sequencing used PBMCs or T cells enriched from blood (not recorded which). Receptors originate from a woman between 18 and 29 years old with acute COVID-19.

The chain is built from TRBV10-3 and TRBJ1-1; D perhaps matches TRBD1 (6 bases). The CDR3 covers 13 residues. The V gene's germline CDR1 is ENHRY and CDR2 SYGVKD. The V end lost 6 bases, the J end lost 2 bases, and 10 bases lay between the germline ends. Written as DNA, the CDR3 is TGTGCCATCAGAGTAGGGGGAAACACTGAAGCTTTCTTT. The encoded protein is CAIRVGGNTEAFF.

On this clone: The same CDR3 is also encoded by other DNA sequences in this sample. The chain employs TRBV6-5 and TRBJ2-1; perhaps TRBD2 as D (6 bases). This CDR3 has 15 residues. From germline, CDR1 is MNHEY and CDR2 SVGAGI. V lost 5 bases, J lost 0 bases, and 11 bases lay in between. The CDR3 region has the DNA TGTGCCAGCAGTACCTCCGGGGGCTCCTACAATGAGCAGTTCTTC. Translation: CASSTSGGSYNEQFF.

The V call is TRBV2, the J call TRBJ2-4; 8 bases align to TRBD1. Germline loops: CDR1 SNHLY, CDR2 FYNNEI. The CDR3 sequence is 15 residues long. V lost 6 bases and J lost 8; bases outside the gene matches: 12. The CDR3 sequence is CASSPTGGRSHIQYF. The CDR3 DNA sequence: TGTGCCAGCAGCCCCACAGGGGGGAGGTCGCACATTCAGTACTTC. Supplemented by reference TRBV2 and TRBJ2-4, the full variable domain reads EPEVTQTPSHQVTQMGQEVILRCVPISNHLYFYWYRQILGQKVEFLVSFYNNEISEKSEIFDDQFSVERPDGSNFTLKIRSTKLEDSAMYFCASSPTGGRSHIQYFGAGTRLSVL.

The CDR3 protein is CASSPQGTAYSGNTIYF. CDR3 DNA: TGTGCCAGCAGTCCCCAGGGCACCGCTTACTCTGGAAACACCATATATTTT. The V call is TRBV6-6, the J call TRBJ1-3, with D perhaps matching TRBD1 (5 bases). Trimming cost V 5 bases and J 0 bases, with 17 bases left between them. Germline values: CDR1 MNHNY, CDR2 SVGAGI (reference sequence). CDR3 size: 17 residues.

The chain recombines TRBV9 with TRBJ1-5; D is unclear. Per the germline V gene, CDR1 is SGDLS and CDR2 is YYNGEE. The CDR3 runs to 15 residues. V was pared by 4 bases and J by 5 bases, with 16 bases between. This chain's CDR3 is CASSPRSGWDQPQHF. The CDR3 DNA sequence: TGTGCCAGCAGCCCCCGCAGCGGGTGGGATCAGCCCCAGCATTTT. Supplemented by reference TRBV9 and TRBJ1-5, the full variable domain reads DSGVTQTPKHLITATGQRVTLRCSPRSGDLSVYWYQQSLDQGLQFLIQYYNGEERAKGNILERFSAQQFPDLHSELNLSSLELGDSALYFCASSPRSGWDQPQHFGDGTRLSIL.

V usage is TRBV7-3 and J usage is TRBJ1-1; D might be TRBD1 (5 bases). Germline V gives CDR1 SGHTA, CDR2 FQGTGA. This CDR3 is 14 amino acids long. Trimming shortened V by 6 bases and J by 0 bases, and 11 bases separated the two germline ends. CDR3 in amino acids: CASRPAGLNTEAFF. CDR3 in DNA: TGTGCCAGCAGACCGGCAGGGTTGAACACTGAAGCTTTCTTT. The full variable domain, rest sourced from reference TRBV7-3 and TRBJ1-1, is GAGVSQTPSNKVTEKGKYVELRCDPISGHTALYWYRQSLGQGPEFLIYFQGTGAADDSGLPNDRFFAVRPEGSVSTLKIQRTERGDSAVYLCASRPAGLNTEAFFGQGTRLTVV.

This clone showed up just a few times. The CDR3 DNA reads as TGTGCCAGCACCCTAGGGGAGGTAATGGGCGAGCAGTACTTC. This sequence encodes CASTLGEVMGEQYF. This sequence joins TRBV28 and TRBJ2-7; possible D gene TRBD2, 6 bases. The V gene lost 7 bases and the J gene lost 6 bases, with 19 bases spanning the gap. The CDR3 loop spans 14 amino acids. CDR1 and CDR2 from the germline V gene are MDHEN and SYDVKM.

CDR3 bases: TGTGCCAGCAGCCCGAGACTAGTTGAAGAGACCCAGTACTTC. This encodes CASSPRLVEETQYF. The chain recombines TRBV7-3 with TRBJ2-5, with D possibly being TRBD2 (6 bases). The CDR3 contains 14 residues. Germline V gene lookup returns CDR1 SGHTA and CDR2 FQGTGA. Trimming took off 5 bases at V and 3 bases at J, with 13 bases between the two ends.

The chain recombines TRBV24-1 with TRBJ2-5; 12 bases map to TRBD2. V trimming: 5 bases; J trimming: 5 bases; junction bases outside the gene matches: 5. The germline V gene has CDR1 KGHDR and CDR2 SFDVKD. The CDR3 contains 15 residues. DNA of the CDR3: TGTGCCACCAGTGGACTAGCGGGAGTTTTGGAGACCCAGTACTTC. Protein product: CATSGLAGVLETQYF.

The CDR3 reads CASSIGTGNIQYF. The DNA for the CDR3 is TGTGCCAGCAGCATAGGGACAGGGAACATTCAGTACTTC. V is TRBV2 and J is TRBJ2-4; 9 bases fit TRBD1. V was clipped by 6 bases and J by 7 bases; unmatched bases: 4. Looked up from germline, CDR1 is SNHLY and CDR2 is FYNNEI. The CDR3 runs 13 residues.

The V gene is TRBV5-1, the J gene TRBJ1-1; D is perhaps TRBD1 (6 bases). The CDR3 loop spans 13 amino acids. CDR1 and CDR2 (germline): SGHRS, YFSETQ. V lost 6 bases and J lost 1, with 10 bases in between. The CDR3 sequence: CASKPGQNTEAFF. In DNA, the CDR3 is TGCGCCAGCAAGCCGGGACAGAACACTGAAGCTTTCTTT.

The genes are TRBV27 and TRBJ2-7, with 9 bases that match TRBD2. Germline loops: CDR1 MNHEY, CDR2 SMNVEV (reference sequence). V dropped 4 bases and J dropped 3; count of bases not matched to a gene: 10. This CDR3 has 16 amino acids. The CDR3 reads CASSSPRAGGDYEQYF. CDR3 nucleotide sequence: TGTGCCAGCAGTTCACCCCGAGCGGGAGGTGACTACGAGCAGTACTTC.

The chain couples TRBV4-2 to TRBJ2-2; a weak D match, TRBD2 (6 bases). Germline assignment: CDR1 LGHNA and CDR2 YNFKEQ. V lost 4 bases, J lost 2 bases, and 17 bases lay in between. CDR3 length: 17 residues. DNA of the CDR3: TGTGCCAGCAGCCTCGTTCTGCGGGACGTCAACACCGGGGAGCTGTTTTTT. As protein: CASSLVLRDVNTGELFF.

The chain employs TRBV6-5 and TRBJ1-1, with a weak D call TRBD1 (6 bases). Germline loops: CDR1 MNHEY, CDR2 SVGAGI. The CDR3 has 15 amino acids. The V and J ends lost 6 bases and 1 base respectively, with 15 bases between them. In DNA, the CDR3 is TGTGCCAGCAGCCGGACAGCCAGCGGGAACACTGAAGCTTTCTTT. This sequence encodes CASSRTASGNTEAFF.

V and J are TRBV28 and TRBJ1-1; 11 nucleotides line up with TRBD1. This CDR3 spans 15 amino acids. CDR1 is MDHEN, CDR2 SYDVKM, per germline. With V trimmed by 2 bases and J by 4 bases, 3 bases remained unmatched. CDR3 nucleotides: TGTGCCAGCAGTTTAATCGGGACAGGGGGCACTGAAGCTTTCTTT. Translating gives CASSLIGTGGTEAFF.

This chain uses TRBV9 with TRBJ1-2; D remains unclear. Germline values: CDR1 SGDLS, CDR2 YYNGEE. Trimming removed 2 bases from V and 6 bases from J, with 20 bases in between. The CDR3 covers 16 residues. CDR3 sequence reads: CASSVLQEEANHGYTF. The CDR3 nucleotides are TGTGCCAGCAGCGTTCTCCAGGAGGAGGCCAATCATGGCTACACCTTC.

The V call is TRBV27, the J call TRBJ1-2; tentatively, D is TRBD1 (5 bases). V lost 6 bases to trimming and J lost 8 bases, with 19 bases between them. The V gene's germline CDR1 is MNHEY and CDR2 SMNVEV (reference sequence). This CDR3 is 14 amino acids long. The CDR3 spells CASSLRGGRWGYTF. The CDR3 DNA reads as TGTGCCAGCAGCCTGCGGGGGGGACGATGGGGCTACACCTTC.

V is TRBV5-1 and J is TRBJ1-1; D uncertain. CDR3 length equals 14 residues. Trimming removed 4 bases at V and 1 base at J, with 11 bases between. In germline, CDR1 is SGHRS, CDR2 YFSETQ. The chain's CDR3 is CASSLRAGNTEAFF. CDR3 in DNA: TGCGCCAGCAGCCTCCGGGCGGGGAACACTGAAGCTTTCTTT.

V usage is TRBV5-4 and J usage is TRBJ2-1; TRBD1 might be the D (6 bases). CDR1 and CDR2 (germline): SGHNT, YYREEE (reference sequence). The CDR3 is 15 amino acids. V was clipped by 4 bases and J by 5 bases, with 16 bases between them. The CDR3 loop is CASSHTAGANNEQFF. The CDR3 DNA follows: TGTGCCAGCAGCCACACGGCAGGGGCAAACAATGAGCAGTTCTTC.

CDR3 sequence: CASSFVEGEQYF. In DNA, the CDR3 is TGTGCCAGCAGCTTTGTAGAGGGAGAGCAGTACTTC. The chain links TRBV11-2 to TRBJ2-7; tentative D call: TRBD2 (5 bases). V gave up 3 bases and J gave up 7 bases, with 10 bases separating them. The CDR3 totals 12 residues. CDR1 is SGHAT and CDR2 is FQNNGV in the germline V gene.

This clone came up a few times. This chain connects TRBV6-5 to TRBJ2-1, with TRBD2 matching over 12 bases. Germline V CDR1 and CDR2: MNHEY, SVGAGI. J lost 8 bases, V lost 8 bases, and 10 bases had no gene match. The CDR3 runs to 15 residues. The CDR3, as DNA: TGTGCCAGCGGGGAGACTAGCGGGAGTGTCTATGAGCAGTTCTTC. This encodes CASGETSGSVYEQFF.

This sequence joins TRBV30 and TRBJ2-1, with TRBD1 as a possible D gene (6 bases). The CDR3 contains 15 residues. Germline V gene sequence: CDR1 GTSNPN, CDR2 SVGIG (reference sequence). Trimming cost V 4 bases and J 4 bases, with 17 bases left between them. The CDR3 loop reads CAWMLIQGTYNEQFF. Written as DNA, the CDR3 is TGTGCCTGGATGTTGATCCAGGGGACATACAATGAGCAGTTCTTC.

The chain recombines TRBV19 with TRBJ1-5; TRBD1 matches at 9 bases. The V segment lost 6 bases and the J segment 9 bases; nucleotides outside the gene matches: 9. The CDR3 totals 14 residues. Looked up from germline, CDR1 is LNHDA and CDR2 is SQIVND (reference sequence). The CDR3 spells CASSDTGGPGPQHF. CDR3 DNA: TGTGCCAGTAGCGATACAGGGGGCCCTGGGCCCCAGCATTTT.

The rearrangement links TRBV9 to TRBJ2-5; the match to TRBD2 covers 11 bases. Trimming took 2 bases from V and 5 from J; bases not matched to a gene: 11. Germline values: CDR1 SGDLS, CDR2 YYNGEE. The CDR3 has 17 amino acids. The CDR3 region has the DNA TGTGCCAGCAGCGTGGGGGGCACTAGCGGGAGAAGTGAGACCCAGTACTTC. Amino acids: CASSVGGTSGRSETQYF.

The CDR3 DNA reads as TGTGCCAGCAGCCCGAGACAGGGGGCAGGCACCGGGGAGCTGTTTTTT. It translates to CASSPRQGAGTGELFF. The chain uses TRBV14 and TRBJ2-2; 10 nucleotides align to TRBD1. V gave up 4 bases and J gave up 4 bases; unmatched junction bases: 6. The CDR3 is 16 amino acids. Germline V CDR1 and CDR2: SGHDN, FVKESK.